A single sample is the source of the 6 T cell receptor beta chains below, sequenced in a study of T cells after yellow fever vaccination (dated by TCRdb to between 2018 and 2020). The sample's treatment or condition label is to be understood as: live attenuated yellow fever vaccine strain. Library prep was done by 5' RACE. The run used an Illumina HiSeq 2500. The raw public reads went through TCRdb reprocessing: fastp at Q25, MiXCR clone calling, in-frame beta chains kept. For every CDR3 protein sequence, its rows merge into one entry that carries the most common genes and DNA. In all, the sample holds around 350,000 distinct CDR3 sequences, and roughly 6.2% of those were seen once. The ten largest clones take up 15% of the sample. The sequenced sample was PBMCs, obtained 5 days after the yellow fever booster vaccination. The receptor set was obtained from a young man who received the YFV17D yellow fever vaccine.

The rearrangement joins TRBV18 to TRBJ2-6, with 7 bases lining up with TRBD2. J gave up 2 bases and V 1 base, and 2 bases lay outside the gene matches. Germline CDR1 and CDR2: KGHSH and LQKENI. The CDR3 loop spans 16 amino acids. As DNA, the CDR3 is TGTGCCAGCTCACCACGTGGGGGGGCTGGGGCCAACGTCCTGACTTTC. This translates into CASSPRGGAGANVLTF.

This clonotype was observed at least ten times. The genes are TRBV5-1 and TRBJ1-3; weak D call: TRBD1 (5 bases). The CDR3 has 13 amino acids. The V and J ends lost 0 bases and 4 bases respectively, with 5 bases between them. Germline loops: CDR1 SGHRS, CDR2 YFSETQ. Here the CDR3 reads CASSLGDGNTIYF. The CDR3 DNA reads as TGCGCCAGCAGCTTGGGGGACGGAAACACCATATATTTT.

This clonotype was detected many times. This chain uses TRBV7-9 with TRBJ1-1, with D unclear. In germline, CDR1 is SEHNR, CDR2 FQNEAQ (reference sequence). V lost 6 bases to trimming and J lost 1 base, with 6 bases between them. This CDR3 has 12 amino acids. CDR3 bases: TGTGCCAGCAGGGAGGGGAACACTGAAGCTTTCTTT. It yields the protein CASREGNTEAFF.

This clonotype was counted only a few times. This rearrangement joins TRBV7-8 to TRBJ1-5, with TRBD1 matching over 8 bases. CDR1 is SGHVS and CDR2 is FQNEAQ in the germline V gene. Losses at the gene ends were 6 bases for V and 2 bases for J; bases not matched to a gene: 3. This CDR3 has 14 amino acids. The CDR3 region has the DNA TGTGCCAGCAGTGGACAGGGACGCAATCAGCCCCAGCATTTT. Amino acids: CASSGQGRNQPQHF.

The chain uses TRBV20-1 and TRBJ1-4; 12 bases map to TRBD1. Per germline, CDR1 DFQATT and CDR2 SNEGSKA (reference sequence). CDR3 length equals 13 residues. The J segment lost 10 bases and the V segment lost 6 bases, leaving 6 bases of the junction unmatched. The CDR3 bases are TGCAGTGCGAGGGACAGGGGGCTAGGAAAACTGTTTTTT. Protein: CSARDRGLGKLFF.

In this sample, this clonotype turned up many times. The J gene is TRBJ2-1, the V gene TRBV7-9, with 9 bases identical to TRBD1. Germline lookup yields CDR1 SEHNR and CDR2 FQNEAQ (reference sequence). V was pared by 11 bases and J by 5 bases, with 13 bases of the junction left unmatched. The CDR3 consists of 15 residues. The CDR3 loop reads CASTPPGTGNNEQFF. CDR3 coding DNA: TGTGCCTCAACACCACCCGGGACAGGGAACAATGAGCAGTTCTTC. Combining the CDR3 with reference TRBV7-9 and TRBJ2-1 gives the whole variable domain DTGVSQNPRHKITKRGQNVTFRCDPISEHNRLYWYRQTLGQGPEFLTYFQNEAQLEKSRLLSDRFSAERPKGSFSTLEIQRTEQGDSAMYLCASTPPGTGNNEQFFGPGTRLTVL.